A single sample gave rise to the 7 T cell receptor beta chains below, sequenced in a study of siplizumab effects on memory and regulatory T cells. Assay: immunoSEQ multiplex PCR; the TCRdb copy retains only in-frame clones and omits some. The sample has under 110,000 clones; 80% to 95% are singletons. The sequenced sample was non-Treg CD4+ T cells sorted from blood. These receptors were taken from a human donor in good health.

The V and J genes are TRBV29-1 and TRBJ1-2; no clear D gene. The CDR3 is 12 residues long. Germline V lookup: CDR1 SQVTM, CDR2 ANQGSEA. Trimming shortened V by 4 bases and J by 2 bases, and 8 bases separated the two germline ends. The CDR3 coding sequence is TGCAGCGTTGTAACAGCAAACTATGGCTACACCTTC. It encodes CSVVTANYGYTF.

This sequence joins TRBV7-8 and TRBJ1-1; D remains ambiguous. The CDR3 is made up of 14 amino acids. Germline V CDR1 and CDR2: SGHVS, FQNEAQ. Trimming shortened V by 5 bases and J by 2 bases, and 12 bases separated the two germline ends. Here the CDR3 reads CASSPQELNTEAFF. The CDR3 region has the DNA TGTGCCAGCAGCCCTCAGGAGCTAAACACTGAAGCTTTCTTT.

The chain uses TRBV4-3 and TRBJ2-5; unclear D gene. Looked up from germline, CDR1 is LGHNA and CDR2 is YSLEER. This CDR3 region has 15 residues. V was cut by 0 bases and J by 5 bases, with 13 bases left in between. CDR3 DNA: TGCGCCAGCAGCCAAGATGGAAGCGTGGGGGAGACCCAGTACTTC. Its protein product is CASSQDGSVGETQYF.

This clone has just a few counts. V gene TRBV9 combines with J gene TRBJ2-1, with 11 bases identical to TRBD2. The CDR3 loop spans 14 amino acids. The germline CDR1 and CDR2 sequences are SGDLS and YYNGEE. Unmatched junction bases numbered 3, after V lost 4 bases and J lost 6 bases. The CDR3 region is CASSLSGRANEQFF. The DNA of the CDR3 is TGTGCCAGCAGCCTTAGCGGGAGGGCCAATGAGCAGTTCTTC.

V and J are TRBV7-9 and TRBJ1-2; no definite D call. This CDR3 comprises 13 residues. Germline V lookup: CDR1 SEHNR, CDR2 FQNEAQ (reference sequence). The V end was cut by 3 bases, the J end by 6 bases, with 11 bases between. The CDR3: CASSLTGADGYTF. DNA for the CDR3: TGTGCCAGCAGCTTGACCGGAGCTGATGGCTACACCTTC.

For this clone: Other nucleotide sequences from this sample produce the same CDR3. This rearrangement joins TRBV6-1 to TRBJ1-1; a weak D match, TRBD1 (6 bases). The germline gives CDR1 MNHNS, CDR2 SASEGT. Deletions cut 11 bases from V and 1 base from J, with 20 bases between. The CDR3 covers 15 residues. CDR3 coding DNA: TGTGCCGGCCGGGGACAAGGGGCTTGGAACACTGAAGCTTTCTTT. Its protein is CAGRGQGAWNTEAFF.

The chain has TRBV2 and TRBJ2-7; D ambiguous. CDR1 and CDR2 (germline): SNHLY, FYNNEI. With 6 bases removed from V and 6 bases from J, the gap between germline ends came to 12 bases. This CDR3 has 12 residues. This chain's CDR3 is CASRPRAAEQYF. The CDR3 nucleotides are TGTGCCAGCAGGCCAAGGGCGGCCGAGCAGTACTTC.